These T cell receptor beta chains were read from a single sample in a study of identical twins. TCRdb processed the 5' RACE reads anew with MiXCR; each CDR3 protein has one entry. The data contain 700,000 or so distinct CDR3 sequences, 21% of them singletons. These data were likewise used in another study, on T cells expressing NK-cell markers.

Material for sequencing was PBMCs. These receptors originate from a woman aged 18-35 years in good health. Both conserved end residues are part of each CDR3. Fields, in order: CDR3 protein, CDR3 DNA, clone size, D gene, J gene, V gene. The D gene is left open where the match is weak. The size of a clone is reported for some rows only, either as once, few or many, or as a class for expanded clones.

CDR3 protein: CSARGEAGELFF
CDR3 DNA: TGCAGTGCTAGAGGGGAGGCCGGGGAGCTGTTTTTT
clone size: few
D gene: NA
J gene: TRBJ2-2
V gene: TRBV20-1

CDR3 protein: CSVEAGTSGLQETQYF
CDR3 DNA: TGCAGCGTTGAAGCAGGGACTAGCGGGTTACAAGAGACCCAGTACTTC
clone size: NA
D gene: TRBD2
J gene: TRBJ2-5
V gene: TRBV29-1

CDR3 protein: CASSETGNTQYF
CDR3 DNA: TGCGCCAGCAGTGAGACTGGGAATACGCAGTATTTT
clone size: few
D gene: NA
J gene: TRBJ2-3
V gene: TRBV10-1

CDR3 protein: CSARDRKDTQYF
CDR3 DNA: TGCAGTGCTAGAGACCGGAAAGATACGCAGTATTTT
clone size: NA
D gene: NA
J gene: TRBJ2-3
V gene: TRBV20-1

CDR3 protein: CASSQAASGGNTIYF
CDR3 DNA: TGCGCCAGCAGCCAAGCAGCAAGTGGTGGAAACACCATATATTTT
clone size: NA
D gene: NA
J gene: TRBJ1-3
V gene: TRBV4-3

CDR3 protein: CASRGWSSGNTIYF
CDR3 DNA: TGTGCCAGCAGAGGGTGGAGCTCTGGAAACACCATATATTTT
clone size: few
D gene: NA
J gene: TRBJ1-3
V gene: TRBV12-3/TRBV12-4

CDR3 protein: CAWSLRSSYNSPLHF
CDR3 DNA: TGTGCCTGGAGTTTAAGGAGCTCCTATAATTCACCCCTCCACTTT
clone size: NA
D gene: NA
J gene: TRBJ1-6
V gene: TRBV30

CDR3 protein: CSVGASPSYNEQFF
CDR3 DNA: TGCAGCGTGGGGGCCAGCCCCTCCTACAATGAGCAGTTCTTC
clone size: NA
D gene: NA
J gene: TRBJ2-1
V gene: TRBV29-1

CDR3 protein: CASSLERHNTEAFF
CDR3 DNA: TGTGCCAGCAGCTTAGAGAGACACAACACTGAAGCTTTCTTT
clone size: NA
D gene: NA
J gene: TRBJ1-1
V gene: TRBV7-9

CDR3 protein: CASSFQAGAFYEQYF
CDR3 DNA: TGCGCCAGCAGCTTCCAGGCGGGAGCTTTCTACGAGCAGTACTTC
clone size: NA
D gene: TRBD2
J gene: TRBJ2-7
V gene: TRBV5-1

CDR3 protein: CATSEKGRETQYF
CDR3 DNA: TGTGCCACCAGTGAGAAGGGGAGAGAGACCCAGTACTTC
clone size: NA
D gene: NA
J gene: TRBJ2-5
V gene: TRBV24-1

CDR3 protein: CASSGTPGGADTQYF
CDR3 DNA: TGTGCCAGCAGTGGGACCCCCGGGGGCGCAGATACGCAGTATTTT
clone size: NA
D gene: NA
J gene: TRBJ2-3
V gene: TRBV2

CDR3 protein: CASSLGLARGELFF
CDR3 DNA: TGTGCCAGCAGCTTAGGACTAGCGAGGGGGGAGCTGTTTTTT
clone size: NA
D gene: TRBD2
J gene: TRBJ2-2
V gene: TRBV7-9

CDR3 protein: CASSQRAGGAWEAFF
CDR3 DNA: TGCGCCAGCAGCCAACGAGCAGGGGGCGCATGGGAAGCTTTCTTT
clone size: NA
D gene: TRBD1
J gene: TRBJ1-1
V gene: TRBV4-3

CDR3 protein: CASSSRLRGGELFF
CDR3 DNA: TGTGCCAGCAGTTCCCGCCTGCGAGGCGGGGAGCTGTTTTTT
clone size: NA
D gene: NA
J gene: TRBJ2-2
V gene: TRBV12-3/TRBV12-4

CDR3 protein: CSARVWVTEAFF
CDR3 DNA: TGCAGTGCTAGGGTCTGGGTCACTGAAGCTTTCTTT
clone size: few
D gene: NA
J gene: TRBJ1-1
V gene: TRBV20-1

CDR3 protein: CASSLGLVKNIQYF
CDR3 DNA: TGTGCCAGCAGCCTGGGACTAGTCAAGAACATTCAGTACTTC
clone size: few
D gene: TRBD2
J gene: TRBJ2-4
V gene: TRBV12-3/TRBV12-4

CDR3 protein: CAISGGDSSNYGYTF
CDR3 DNA: TGTGCCATCAGTGGGGGGGACAGCAGTAACTATGGCTACACCTTC
clone size: few
D gene: TRBD1
J gene: TRBJ1-2
V gene: TRBV10-3

CDR3 protein: CASSLEGRVVETQYF
CDR3 DNA: TGTGCCAGCAGCTTAGAGGGCAGGGTGGTAGAGACCCAGTACTTC
clone size: few
D gene: NA
J gene: TRBJ2-5
V gene: TRBV7-2

CDR3 protein: CASSTSGTGPYEQYF
CDR3 DNA: TGTGCCAGCAGCACCTCCGGGACAGGGCCCTACGAGCAGTACTTC
clone size: few
D gene: TRBD1
J gene: TRBJ2-7
V gene: TRBV7-9

CDR3 protein: CASSGQGEAANSYEQYF
CDR3 DNA: TGTGCCAGCAGCGGCCAGGGGGAGGCAGCTAACTCCTACGAGCAGTACTTC
clone size: NA
D gene: NA
J gene: TRBJ2-7
V gene: TRBV7-9

CDR3 protein: CAISRSQNPDEQFF
CDR3 DNA: TGTGCCATCAGTCGCAGCCAGAATCCCGATGAGCAGTTCTTC
clone size: NA
D gene: NA
J gene: TRBJ2-1
V gene: TRBV10-3

CDR3 protein: CASSLRLAGETDTQYF
CDR3 DNA: TGTGCCAGCAGTTTAAGACTAGCGGGGGAGACAGATACGCAGTATTTT
clone size: many
D gene: TRBD2
J gene: TRBJ2-3
V gene: TRBV12-3/TRBV12-4

CDR3 protein: CASSLSPSRGTEAFF
CDR3 DNA: TGTGCCAGCAGCTTGAGTCCATCTAGGGGCACTGAAGCTTTCTTT
clone size: few
D gene: NA
J gene: TRBJ1-1
V gene: TRBV5-5

CDR3 protein: CASTKLGLSYGYTF
CDR3 DNA: TGTGCCAGCACCAAACTGGGACTGAGCTATGGCTACACCTTC
clone size: many
D gene: NA
J gene: TRBJ1-2
V gene: TRBV6-1

CDR3 protein: CASSYSGTGGRYYYEQYF
CDR3 DNA: TGTGCCAGCAGTTACTCCGGGACAGGGGGCCGCTACTACTACGAGCAGTACTTC
clone size: few
D gene: TRBD1
J gene: TRBJ2-7
V gene: TRBV6-2/TRBV6-3

CDR3 protein: CASSEAADTQYF
CDR3 DNA: TGTGCCAGCAGCGAAGCCGCAGATACGCAGTATTTT
clone size: NA
D gene: NA
J gene: TRBJ2-3
V gene: TRBV7-3

CDR3 protein: CASSSPVSRVAQYF
CDR3 DNA: TGTGCCAGCAGCTCCCCAGTCAGTCGGGTGGCCCAGTACTTC
clone size: NA
D gene: NA
J gene: TRBJ2-5
V gene: TRBV5-6

CDR3 protein: CASRRSQQGRGEQYF
CDR3 DNA: TGTGCCAGCAGGCGATCCCAACAGGGACGGGGCGAGCAGTACTTC
clone size: NA
D gene: NA
J gene: TRBJ2-7
V gene: TRBV12-3/TRBV12-4

CDR3 protein: CASSPSLAGWGTEAFF
CDR3 DNA: TGTGCCAGCTCACCATCTCTTGCGGGGTGGGGCACTGAAGCTTTCTTT
clone size: few
D gene: NA
J gene: TRBJ1-1
V gene: TRBV18

CDR3 protein: CASSLLPTGMREQYF
CDR3 DNA: TGTGCCAGCAGTTTATTGCCGACAGGGATGCGGGAGCAGTACTTC
clone size: NA
D gene: TRBD1
J gene: TRBJ2-7
V gene: TRBV27

CDR3 protein: CASNKGTGTGELFF
CDR3 DNA: TGCGCCAGCAATAAGGGTACGGGCACCGGGGAGCTGTTTTTT
clone size: NA
D gene: NA
J gene: TRBJ2-2
V gene: TRBV5-1

CDR3 protein: CASSVGIRTGPSSSYNEQFF
CDR3 DNA: TGTGCCAGCAGCGTAGGAATTCGGACTGGCCCCTCAAGTTCCTACAATGAGCAGTTCTTC
clone size: NA
D gene: NA
J gene: TRBJ2-1
V gene: TRBV9

CDR3 protein: CSVVPRDTQYF
CDR3 DNA: TGCAGCGTGGTACCAAGAGATACGCAGTATTTT
clone size: NA
D gene: NA
J gene: TRBJ2-3
V gene: TRBV29-1

CDR3 protein: CATSRDPGSGYTF
CDR3 DNA: TGTGCCACCAGCAGAGATCCAGGGTCGGGCTACACCTTC
clone size: NA
D gene: NA
J gene: TRBJ1-2
V gene: TRBV15

CDR3 protein: CASSFWGMNTEAFF
CDR3 DNA: TGTGCCAGCAGCTTTTGGGGGATGAACACTGAAGCTTTCTTT
clone size: NA
D gene: NA
J gene: TRBJ1-1
V gene: TRBV5-5

CDR3 protein: CSARDLAGEIDTQYF
CDR3 DNA: TGCAGTGCTAGAGATTTGGCGGGCGAGATAGATACGCAGTATTTT
clone size: NA
D gene: NA
J gene: TRBJ2-3
V gene: TRBV20-1

CDR3 protein: CASSGGGSETQYF
CDR3 DNA: TGTGCCAGCAGCGGTGGCGGCTCAGAGACCCAGTACTTC
clone size: few
D gene: NA
J gene: TRBJ2-5
V gene: TRBV7-2

CDR3 protein: CSARDLAYTEAFF
CDR3 DNA: TGCAGTGCTAGAGATCTCGCCTACACTGAAGCTTTCTTT
clone size: NA
D gene: NA
J gene: TRBJ1-1
V gene: TRBV20-1

CDR3 protein: CASSLIGDAPYEQYF
CDR3 DNA: TGTGCCAGCAGCTTAATAGGGGACGCACCCTACGAGCAGTACTTC
clone size: NA
D gene: NA
J gene: TRBJ2-7
V gene: TRBV7-9